Sequencing of this T cell receptor (beta chain) was carried out in a study of control samples from healthy donors and cancer patients. There are 13 residues in the CDR3. Germline values: CDR1 SGHNT, CDR2 YYREEE (reference sequence). Trimming cost V 3 bases and J 2 bases, with 8 bases left between them. The protocol was immunoSEQ multiplex PCR, while the TCRdb copy is restricted to in-frame clones and leaves out a portion. The data contain 60,000 to 65,000 clones, approximately 85% of them singletons. This clone was counted a single time. Sequencing was carried out using blood. This receptor was obtained from a man aged 40-49 years in good health. This chain uses TRBV5-4 with TRBJ1-2; perhaps TRBD1 as D (6 bases). The CDR3 here is CASSWDTNYGYTF. In nucleotides, the CDR3 is TGTGCCAGCAGCTGGGACACCAACTATGGCTACACCTTC.